A single sample gave rise to the 2 T cell receptor beta chains below, sequenced in a study of T cells in Graves' hyperthyroidism and ophthalmopathy. Researchers amplified the TCR beta CDR3 regions from RNA transcripts. HTBI primers were employed in a first-round RT-PCR of the TCR CDR3. A single record per CDR3 protein comes from TCRdb applying MiXCR to the multiplex PCR reads. The data contain 400,000 to 450,000 distinct CDR3 sequences, roughly 14% of them seen just once; the ten biggest clones take up about 13%. The sample was blood. These TCRs come from a man aged 18-30 years with Graves' ophthalmopathy.

The sample holds many counts of this clonotype. This chain links TRBV20-1 with TRBJ2-1; 10 nucleotides line up with TRBD1. Germline V gene sequence: CDR1 DFQATT, CDR2 SNEGSKA (reference sequence). With 0 bases clipped from V and 5 bases from J, the junction kept 4 bases outside the gene matches. The CDR3 loop spans 15 amino acids. The CDR3 DNA reads TGCAGTGCTAGAGATTACGGGACAGGGGACAATGAGCAGTTCTTC. This codes for CSARDYGTGDNEQFF.

This chain joins TRBV11-2 and TRBJ2-7; 8 nucleotides align to TRBD2. CDR1 and CDR2 from the germline V gene are SGHAT and FQNNGV. The CDR3 covers 15 residues. The V segment lost 1 base and the J segment 6 bases; nucleotides outside the gene matches: 8. The CDR3 protein is CASSLVRGLGSEQYF. CDR3 bases: TGTGCCAGCAGCTTAGTCAGGGGACTAGGTTCCGAGCAGTACTTC.